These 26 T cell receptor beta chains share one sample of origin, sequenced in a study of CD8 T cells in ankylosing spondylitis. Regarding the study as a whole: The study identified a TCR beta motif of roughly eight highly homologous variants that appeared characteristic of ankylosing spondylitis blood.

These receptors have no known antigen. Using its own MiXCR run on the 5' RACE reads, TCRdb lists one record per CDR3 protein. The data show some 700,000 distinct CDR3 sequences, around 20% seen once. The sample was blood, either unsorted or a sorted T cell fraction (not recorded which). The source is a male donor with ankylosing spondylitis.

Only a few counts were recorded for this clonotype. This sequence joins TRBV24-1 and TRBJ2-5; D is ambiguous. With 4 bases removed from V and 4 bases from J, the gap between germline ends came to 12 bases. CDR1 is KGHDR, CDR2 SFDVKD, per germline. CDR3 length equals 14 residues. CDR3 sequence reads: CATSDSRIGETQYF. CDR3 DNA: TGTGCCACCAGTGACTCTAGAATAGGAGAGACCCAGTACTTC.

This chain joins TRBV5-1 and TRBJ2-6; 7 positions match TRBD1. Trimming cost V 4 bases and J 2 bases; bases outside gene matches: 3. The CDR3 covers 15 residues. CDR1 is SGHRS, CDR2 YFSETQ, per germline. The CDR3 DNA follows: TGCGCCAGCAGCGCGACAGGGACTGGGGCCAACGTCCTGACTTTC. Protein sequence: CASSATGTGANVLTF.

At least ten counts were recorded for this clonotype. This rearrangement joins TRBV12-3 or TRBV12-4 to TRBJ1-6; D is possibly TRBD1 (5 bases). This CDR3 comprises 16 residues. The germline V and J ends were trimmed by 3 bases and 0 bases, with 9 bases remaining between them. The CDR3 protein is CASSLGESSYNSPLHF. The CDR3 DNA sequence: TGTGCCAGCAGTTTGGGGGAGAGCTCCTATAATTCACCCCTCCACTTT.

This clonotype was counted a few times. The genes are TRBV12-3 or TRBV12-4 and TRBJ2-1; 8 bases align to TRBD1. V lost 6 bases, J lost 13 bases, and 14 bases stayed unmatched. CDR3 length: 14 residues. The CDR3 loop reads CASRPSGTGIPQFF. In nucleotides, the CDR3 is TGTGCCAGCAGACCCTCCGGGACAGGTATCCCCCAGTTCTTC.

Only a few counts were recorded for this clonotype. CDR3: CASSVEGSWENIQYF. In nucleotides, the CDR3 is TGCGCCAGCAGTGTGGAGGGGAGTTGGGAAAACATTCAGTACTTC. The chain couples TRBV10-2 to TRBJ2-4; possible D gene TRBD2, 6 bases. The V end lost 4 bases, the J end lost 5 bases, and 15 bases lay between the germline ends. This CDR3 has 15 residues. Germline CDR1 and CDR2: WSHSY and SAAADI.

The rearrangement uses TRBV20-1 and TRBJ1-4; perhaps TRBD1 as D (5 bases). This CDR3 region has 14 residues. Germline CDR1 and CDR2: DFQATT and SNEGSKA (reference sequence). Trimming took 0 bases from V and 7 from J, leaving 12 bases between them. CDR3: CSARDPGSSEKLFF. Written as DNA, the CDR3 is TGCAGTGCTAGAGACCCAGGGTCTAGTGAAAAACTGTTTTTT.

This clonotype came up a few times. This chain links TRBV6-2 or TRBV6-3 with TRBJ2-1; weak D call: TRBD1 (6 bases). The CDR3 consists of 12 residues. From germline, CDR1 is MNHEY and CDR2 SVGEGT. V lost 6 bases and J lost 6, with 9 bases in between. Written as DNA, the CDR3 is TGTGCCAGCAGCCACAGGGCCAATGAGCAGTTCTTC. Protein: CASSHRANEQFF.

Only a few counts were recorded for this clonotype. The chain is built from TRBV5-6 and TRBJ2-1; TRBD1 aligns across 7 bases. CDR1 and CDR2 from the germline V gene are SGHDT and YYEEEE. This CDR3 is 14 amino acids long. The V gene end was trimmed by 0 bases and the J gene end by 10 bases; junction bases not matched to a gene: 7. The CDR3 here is CASSLGQGRKEQFF. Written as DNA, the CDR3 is TGTGCCAGCAGCTTGGGACAGGGTAGGAAAGAGCAGTTCTTC.

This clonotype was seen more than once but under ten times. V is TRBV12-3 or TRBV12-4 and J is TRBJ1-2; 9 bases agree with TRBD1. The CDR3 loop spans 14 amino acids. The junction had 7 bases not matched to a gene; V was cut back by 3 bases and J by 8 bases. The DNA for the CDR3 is TGTGCCAGCAGTTTCCCGGGGACAGGGTACGGCTACACCTTC. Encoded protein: CASSFPGTGYGYTF.

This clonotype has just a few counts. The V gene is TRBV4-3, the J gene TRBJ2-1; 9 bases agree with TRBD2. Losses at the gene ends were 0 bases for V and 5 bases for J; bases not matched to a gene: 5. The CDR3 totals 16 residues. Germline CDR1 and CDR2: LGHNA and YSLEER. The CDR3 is CASSQDPAGGHNEQFF. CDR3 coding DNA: TGCGCCAGCAGCCAAGACCCAGCGGGAGGACACAATGAGCAGTTCTTC.

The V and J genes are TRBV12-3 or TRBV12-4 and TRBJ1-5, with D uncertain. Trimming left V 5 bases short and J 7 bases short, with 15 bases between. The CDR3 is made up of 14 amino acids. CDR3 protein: CASSPPGLGQPQHF. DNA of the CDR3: TGTGCCAGCAGTCCCCCCGGGCTAGGGCAGCCCCAGCATTTT.

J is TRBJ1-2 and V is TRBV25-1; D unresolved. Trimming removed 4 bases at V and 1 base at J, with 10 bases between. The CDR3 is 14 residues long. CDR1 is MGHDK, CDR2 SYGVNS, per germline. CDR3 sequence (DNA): TGTGCCAGCAGTGGAAGTGGGGTTAACTATGGCTACACCTTC. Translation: CASSGSGVNYGYTF.

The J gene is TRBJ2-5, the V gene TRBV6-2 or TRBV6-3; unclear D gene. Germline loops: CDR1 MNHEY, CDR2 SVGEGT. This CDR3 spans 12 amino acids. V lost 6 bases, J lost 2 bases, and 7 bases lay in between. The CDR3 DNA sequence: TGTGCCAGCAGGCAGAGACAAGAGACCCAGTACTTC. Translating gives CASRQRQETQYF.

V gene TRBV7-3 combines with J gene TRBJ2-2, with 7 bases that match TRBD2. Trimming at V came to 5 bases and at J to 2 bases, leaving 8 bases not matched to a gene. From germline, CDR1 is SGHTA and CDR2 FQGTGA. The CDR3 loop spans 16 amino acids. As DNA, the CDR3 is TGTGCCAGCAGCCCTCACTCTAGCGGAAACACCGGGGAGCTGTTTTTT. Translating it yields CASSPHSSGNTGELFF. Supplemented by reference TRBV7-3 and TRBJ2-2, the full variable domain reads GAGVSQTPSNKVTEKGKYVELRCDPISGHTALYWYRQSLGQGPEFLIYFQGTGAADDSGLPNDRFFAVRPEGSVSTLKIQRTERGDSAVYLCASSPHSSGNTGELFFGEGSRLTVL.

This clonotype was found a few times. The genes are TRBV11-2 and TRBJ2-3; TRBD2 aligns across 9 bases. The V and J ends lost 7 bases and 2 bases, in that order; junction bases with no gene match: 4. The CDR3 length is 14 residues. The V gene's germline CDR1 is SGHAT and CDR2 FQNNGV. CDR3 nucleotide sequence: TGTGCCAGCAAACTAGCGGGTTACACAGATACGCAGTATTTT. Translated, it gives CASKLAGYTDTQYF. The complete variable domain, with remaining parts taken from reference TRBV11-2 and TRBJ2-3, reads EAGVAQSPRYKIIEKRQSVAFWCNPISGHATLYWYQQILGQGPKLLIQFQNNGVVDDSQLPKDRFSAERLKGVDSTLKIQPAKLEDSAVYLCASKLAGYTDTQYFGPGTRLTVL.

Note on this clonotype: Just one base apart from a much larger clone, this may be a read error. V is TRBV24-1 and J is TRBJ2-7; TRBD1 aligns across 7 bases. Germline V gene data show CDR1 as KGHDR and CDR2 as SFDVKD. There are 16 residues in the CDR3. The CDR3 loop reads CATNDTGTANSYEQYF. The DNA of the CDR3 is TGTGCCACCAATGATACCGGGACAGCTAACTCCTACGAGCAGTACTTC.

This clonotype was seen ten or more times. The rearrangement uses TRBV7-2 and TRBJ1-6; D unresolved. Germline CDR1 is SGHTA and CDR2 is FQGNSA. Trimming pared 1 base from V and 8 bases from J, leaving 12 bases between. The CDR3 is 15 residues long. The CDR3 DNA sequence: TGTGCCAGCAGCTTAGAAGTACTGAGGGATTCACCCCTCCACTTT. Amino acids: CASSLEVLRDSPLHF. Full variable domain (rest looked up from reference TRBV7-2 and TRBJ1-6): GAGVSQSPSNKVTEKGKDVELRCDPISGHTALYWYRQSLGQGLEFLIYFQGNSAPDKSGLPSDRFSAERTGGSVSTLTIQRTQQEDSAVYLCASSLEVLRDSPLHFGNGTRLTVT.

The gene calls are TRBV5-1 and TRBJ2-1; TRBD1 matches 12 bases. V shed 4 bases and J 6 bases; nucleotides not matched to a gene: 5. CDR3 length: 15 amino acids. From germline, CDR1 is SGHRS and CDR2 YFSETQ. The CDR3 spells CASSAGQGAFNEQFF. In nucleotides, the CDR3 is TGCGCCAGCAGCGCGGGACAGGGGGCTTTCAATGAGCAGTTCTTC. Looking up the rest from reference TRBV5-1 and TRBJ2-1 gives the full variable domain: KAGVTQTPRYLIKTRGQQVTLSCSPISGHRSVSWYQQTPGQGLQFLFEYFSETQRNKGNFPGRFSGRQFSNSRSEMNVSTLELGDSALYLCASSAGQGAFNEQFFGPGTRLTVL.

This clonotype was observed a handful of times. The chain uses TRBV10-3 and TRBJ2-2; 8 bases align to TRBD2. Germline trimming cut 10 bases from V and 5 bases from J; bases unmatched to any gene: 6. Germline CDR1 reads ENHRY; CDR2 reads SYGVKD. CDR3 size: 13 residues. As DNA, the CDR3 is TGTGCCACCCACGGGGGGGCGACCGGGGAGCTGTTTTTT. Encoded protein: CATHGGATGELFF.

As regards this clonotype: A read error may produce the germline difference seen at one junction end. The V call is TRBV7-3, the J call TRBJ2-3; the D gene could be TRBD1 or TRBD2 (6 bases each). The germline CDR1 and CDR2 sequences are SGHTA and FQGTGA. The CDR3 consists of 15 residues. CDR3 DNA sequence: TGTGCCAGCAGCCTTGGGTTGGGGGGCACAGATACGCTGTATTTT. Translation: CASSLGLGGTDTLYF.

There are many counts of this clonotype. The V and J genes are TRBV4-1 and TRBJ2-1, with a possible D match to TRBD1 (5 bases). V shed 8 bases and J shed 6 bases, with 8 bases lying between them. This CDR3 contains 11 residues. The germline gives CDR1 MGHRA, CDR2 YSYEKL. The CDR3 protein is CASAQGNEQFF. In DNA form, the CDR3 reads TGCGCCAGCGCCCAGGGCAATGAGCAGTTCTTC.

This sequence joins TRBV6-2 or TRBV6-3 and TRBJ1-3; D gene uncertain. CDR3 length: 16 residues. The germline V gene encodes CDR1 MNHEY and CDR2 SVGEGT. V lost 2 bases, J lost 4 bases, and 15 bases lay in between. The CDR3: CASSYHPGESGNTIYF. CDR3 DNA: TGTGCCAGCAGTTACCATCCCGGAGAATCAGGAAACACCATATATTTT.

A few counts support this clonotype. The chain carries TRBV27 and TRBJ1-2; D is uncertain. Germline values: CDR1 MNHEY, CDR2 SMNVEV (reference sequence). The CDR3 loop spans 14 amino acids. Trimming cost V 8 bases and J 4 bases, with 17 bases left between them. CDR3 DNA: TGTGCCAGCTCCCTTTCGTCTGAAGGCTATGGCTACACCTTC. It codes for CASSLSSEGYGYTF.

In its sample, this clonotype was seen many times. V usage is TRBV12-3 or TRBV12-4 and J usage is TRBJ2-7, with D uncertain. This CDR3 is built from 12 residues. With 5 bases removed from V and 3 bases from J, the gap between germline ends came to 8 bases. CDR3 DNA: TGTGCCAGCAGTCCACAATTCTACGAGCAGTACTTC. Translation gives CASSPQFYEQYF.

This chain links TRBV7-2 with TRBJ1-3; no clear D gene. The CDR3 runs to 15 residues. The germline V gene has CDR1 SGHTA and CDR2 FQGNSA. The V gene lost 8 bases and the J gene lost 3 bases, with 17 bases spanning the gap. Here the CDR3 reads CASGPRPSHGNTIYF. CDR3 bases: TGTGCCAGCGGACCCCGTCCCTCCCATGGAAACACCATATATTTT.

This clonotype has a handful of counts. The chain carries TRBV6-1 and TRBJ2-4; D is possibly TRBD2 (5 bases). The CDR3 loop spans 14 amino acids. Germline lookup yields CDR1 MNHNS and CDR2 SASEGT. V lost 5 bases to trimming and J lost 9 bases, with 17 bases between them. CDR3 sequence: CASSPGSSAPIQYF. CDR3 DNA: TGTGCCAGCAGTCCGGGGTCGTCCGCTCCCATTCAGTACTTC.